This TCR beta chain was obtained from a study of response to subunit inactivated influenza vaccine. Remarks on this clonotype: The antigen is unknown.

Notes on the study in general: It was suggested by the authors that few new T cells are recruited by each seasonal influenza vaccination.

In TCRdb, the RT-PCR reads were re-called with MiXCR into one record per CDR3 protein. The profile shows some 850,000 distinct CDR3 sequences, about 18% of them singletons. The sequenced sample was PBMCs from blood, obtained more than 4 days after vaccination. This clonotype was obtained from a man aged 50 to 60 who received an inactivated influenza vaccine.

CDR3 in DNA: TGTGCCAGCAGCTTAGTTGGAGGAATCGGGATCAATGAGCAGTTCTTC. Its protein product is CASSLVGGIGINEQFF. This chain uses TRBV7-8 with TRBJ2-1; the D gene is possibly TRBD2 (5 bases). The V gene lost 1 base and the J gene lost 6 bases, with 16 bases spanning the gap. This CDR3 comprises 16 residues. Germline CDR1 and CDR2: SGHVS and FQNEAQ.